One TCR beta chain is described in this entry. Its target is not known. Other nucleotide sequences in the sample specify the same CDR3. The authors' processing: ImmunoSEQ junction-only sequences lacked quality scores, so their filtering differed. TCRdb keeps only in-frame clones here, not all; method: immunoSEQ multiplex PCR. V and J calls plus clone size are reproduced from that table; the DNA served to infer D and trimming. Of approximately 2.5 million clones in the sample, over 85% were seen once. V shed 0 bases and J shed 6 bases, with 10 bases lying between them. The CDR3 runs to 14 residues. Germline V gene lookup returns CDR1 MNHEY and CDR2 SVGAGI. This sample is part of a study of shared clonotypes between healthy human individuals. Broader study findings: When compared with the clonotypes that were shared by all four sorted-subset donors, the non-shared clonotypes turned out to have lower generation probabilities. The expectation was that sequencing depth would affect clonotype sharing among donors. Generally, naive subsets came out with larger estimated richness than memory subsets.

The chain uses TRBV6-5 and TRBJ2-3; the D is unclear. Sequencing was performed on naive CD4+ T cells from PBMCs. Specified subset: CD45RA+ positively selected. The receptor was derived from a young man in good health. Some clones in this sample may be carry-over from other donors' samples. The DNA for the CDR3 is TGTGCCAGCAGTTACTCGCTAGGGCGGGATACGCAGTATTTT. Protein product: CASSYSLGRDTQYF.